What follows are 3 T cell receptor beta chains derived from one specimen sequenced in a study of blood T cell repertoires in COVID-19. Produced via immunoSEQ multiplex PCR; TCRdb's table is partial and in-frame only. The table lists approximately 210,000 clones, about 83% of them singletons. Sequenced material: peripheral blood. These receptors all stem from a man aged 50 or older with active or convalescent COVID-19.

The V call is TRBV7-3, the J call TRBJ1-1; TRBD1 might be the D (6 bases). Germline lookup yields CDR1 SGHTA and CDR2 FQGTGA. The length of the CDR3 is 14 residues. Trimming removed 4 bases from V and 5 bases from J, with 14 bases in between. The CDR3 bases are TGTGCCAGCAGCTCCCGGACAGCCCGTACTGAAGCTTTCTTT. Translated: CASSSRTARTEAFF. Filled out from reference TRBV7-3 and TRBJ1-1, the complete variable domain reads GAGVSQTPSNKVTEKGKYVELRCDPISGHTALYWYRQSLGQGPEFLIYFQGTGAADDSGLPNDRFFAVRPEGSVSTLKIQRTERGDSAVYLCASSSRTARTEAFFGQGTRLTVV.

The chain couples TRBV6-6 to TRBJ2-4; a possible D gene is TRBD2 (5 bases). Trimming shortened V by 6 bases and J by 0 bases, and 15 bases separated the two germline ends. CDR1 is MNHNY and CDR2 is SVGAGI in the germline V gene (reference sequence). The CDR3 has 16 residues. For the CDR3, the DNA is TGTGCCAGCAGGCTACTCCTAGCCGGAGCCAAAAACATTCAGTACTTC. Encoded protein: CASRLLLAGAKNIQYF.

This clone was counted a few times. This chain links TRBV5-4 with TRBJ2-1; 10 bases line up with TRBD2. Germline values: CDR1 SGHNT, CDR2 YYREEE (reference sequence). The CDR3 sequence is 16 residues long. With 4 bases clipped from V and 4 bases from J, the junction kept 8 bases outside the gene matches. CDR3 DNA sequence: TGTGCCAGCAGCCCGGGGGCACTAGCGGGGTACAATGAGCAGTTCTTC. It yields the protein CASSPGALAGYNEQFF.